This TCR beta chain was identified in a study of blood T cell repertoires in COVID-19. Study context: Acute and convalescent COVID-19 samples came from the United States, Italy and Spain. Sources were T cells, B-cell-depleted T cells, or PBMCs; the material itself was cDNA or gDNA.

Sequencing was performed with immunoSEQ multiplex PCR; in TCRdb, only in-frame clones are kept and a portion is missing. The sample holds 250,000 to 350,000 clones, 70% to 90% seen once. From germline, CDR1 is KGHSH and CDR2 LQKENI. Trimming took 3 bases from V and 1 from J; bases not matched to a gene: 15. The CDR3 is 19 residues long. This chain uses TRBV18 with TRBJ2-3, with 8 bases that match TRBD2. Sequenced material: PBMCs or T cells enriched from blood (not recorded which). This receptor was obtained from a woman in her forties who had recovered from COVID-19. CDR3 residues: CASSPTSTRLASRTDTQYF. The DNA for the CDR3 is TGTGCCAGCTCACCCACCTCCACCCGACTAGCGTCCCGCACAGATACGCAGTATTTT.